These T cell receptor beta chains were read from a single sample in a study of blood T cell repertoires in COVID-19. Assay: immunoSEQ multiplex PCR; the TCRdb copy retains only in-frame clones and omits some. The table has around 250,000 clones, 89% seen once. Sequenced sample: peripheral blood. The receptor source for this set is a woman aged 40 to 55 who had recovered from COVID-19. Both conserved end residues are part of each CDR3. The D gene is left open where the match is weak. Clone size appears in some rows only: once, few, many, or a class for an expanded clone.

size,V,J,D,length,DNA,CDR3
NA,TRBV20-1,TRBJ2-7,NA,13,TGCAGTGCTGGTGGTTCGGGGGGCCACGAGCAGTACTTC,CSAGGSGGHEQYF
few,TRBV7-9,TRBJ1-1,TRBD1,18,TGTGCCAGCAGCCCGTGGGGGACAGGGATAAACCTGAACACTGAAGCTTTCTTT,CASSPWGTGINLNTEAFF
NA,TRBV29-1,TRBJ1-1,NA,11,TGCAGCGTTGAAGATCATACTGAAGCTTTCTTT,CSVEDHTEAFF
NA,TRBV5-1,TRBJ2-3,TRBD2,19,TGCGCCAGCAGATCGGACAGGGCAGGCCGCCCGGTAGCGGGAGGTACGCAGTATTTT,CASRSDRAGRPVAGGTQYF
NA,TRBV5-1,TRBJ2-3,NA,14,TGCGCCAGCAGCTTGGATCCGGTCACAGATACGCAGTATTTT,CASSLDPVTDTQYF
NA,TRBV6-5,TRBJ2-5,NA,14,TGTGCCAGCAGGAGAGGGAGTTTCGGAGAGACCCAGTACTTC,CASRRGSFGETQYF
NA,TRBV6-5,TRBJ1-1,NA,13,TGTGCCAGCAGGCAGGGGAGGAACACTGAAGCTTTCTTT,CASRQGRNTEAFF
NA,TRBV18,TRBJ1-4,NA,13,TGTGCCAGCCACACAGAGATTAATGAAAAACTGTTTTTT,CASHTEINEKLFF
NA,TRBV19,TRBJ2-1,NA,18,TGTGCCAGTAGTACCCCACCTTCAGGGTGGGGCTTCCACAATGAGCAGTTCTTC,CASSTPPSGWGFHNEQFF
NA,TRBV19,TRBJ1-1,NA,13,TGTGCCAGTAGTATATCGGGGGGCCGGCAAGCTTTCTTT,CASSISGGRQAFF
NA,TRBV5-4,TRBJ1-6,TRBD1,14,TGTGCCAGCAACCGGGACAGGGGTGATTCACCCCTCCACTTT,CASNRDRGDSPLHF
NA,TRBV7-2,TRBJ2-2,NA,13,TGTGCCAGCAGCCGCTGGAGAACCGGGGAGCTGTTTTTT,CASSRWRTGELFF
NA,TRBV19,TRBJ1-5,TRBD1,15,TGTGCCAGTAGCCGCGGAGGGGGCGCGGGTCAGCCCCAGCATTTT,CASSRGGGAGQPQHF
NA,TRBV5-1,TRBJ1-4,NA,14,TGCGCCAGCAGTCGGGGGGCCTCTAATGAAAAACTGTTTTTT,CASSRGASNEKLFF
NA,TRBV11-2,TRBJ2-3,TRBD2,18,TGTGCCAGCAGCCCACTCAAAACGACTAGCGGGGACACAGATACGCAGTATTTT,CASSPLKTTSGDTDTQYF
NA,TRBV19,TRBJ1-5,TRBD1,14,TGTGCCAGTACCCCGGGACAGGGGGCCTCGCCCCAGCATTTT,CASTPGQGASPQHF
NA,TRBV7-7,TRBJ2-1,TRBD2,18,TGTGCCAGCAGCTTAGGACCCTTGCAGGGACTAGCCTACAATGAGCAGTTCTTC,CASSLGPLQGLAYNEQFF
NA,TRBV12-5,TRBJ2-7,TRBD2,19,TGTGCTAGTGGTTTGGCCCCACCCTTCGGCGGGGGGTTTACCTACGAGCAGTACTTC,CASGLAPPFGGGFTYEQYF
NA,TRBV12-3/TRBV12-4,TRBJ1-5,NA,13,TGTGCCAGCAGTAGGGAGGGGGGTCAGCCCCAGCATTTT,CASSREGGQPQHF
NA,TRBV5-4,TRBJ2-4,NA,13,TGTGCCAGCAGCTTGACGGGAGAAAACATTCAGTACTTC,CASSLTGENIQYF
NA,TRBV19,TRBJ2-3,TRBD2,17,TGTGCCAGTAGTCCCCCCCCTCTAGCGGGGGGGAGGAGAACGCAGTATTTT,CASSPPPLAGGRRTQYF
NA,TRBV11-1,TRBJ2-1,TRBD1,16,TGTGCCAGCAGCTCCACCGGGACAGGGATCTACAATGAGCAGTTCTTC,CASSSTGTGIYNEQFF
NA,TRBV24-1,TRBJ2-3,TRBD2,17,TGTGCCACCAGTGATCCCTCCCCCGGGGGGGGCAGGTATACGCAGTATTTT,CATSDPSPGGGRYTQYF
NA,TRBV11-1,TRBJ2-3,TRBD2,16,TGTGCCAGCAGCTTAAGGAGCGGGGGGGCCAAAGATACGCAGTATTTT,CASSLRSGGAKDTQYF
few,TRBV7-2,TRBJ2-3,TRBD2,18,TGTGCCAGCCGCAGGACTAGCGTGGGTAGCGGGAGGTCAGATACGCAGTATTTT,CASRRTSVGSGRSDTQYF
once,TRBV29-1,TRBJ2-1,TRBD2,14,TGCAGCGTTGTTCTACTAGCGGGATACAATGAGCAGTTCTTC,CSVVLLAGYNEQFF
few,TRBV28,TRBJ1-1,TRBD1,13,TGTGCCAGCAGGGGGACAGCAAACACTGAAGCTTTCTTT,CASRGTANTEAFF
once,TRBV4-1,TRBJ2-4,TRBD2,18,TGCGCCAGCAGCCAAGGACTAGCGGGGATATTAGCCAAAAACATTCAGTACTTC,CASSQGLAGILAKNIQYF
NA,TRBV4-3,TRBJ1-2,TRBD1,14,TGCGCCAGCAGCCAAGATGACAGGGACTATGGCTACACCTTC,CASSQDDRDYGYTF
NA,TRBV7-2,TRBJ2-1,NA,14,TGTGCCAGCAGCTTAAACGGGGCCTACAATGAGCAGTTCTTC,CASSLNGAYNEQFF
NA,TRBV27,TRBJ2-3,NA,15,TGTGCCAGCAGTTTAAGAGGGGGATGGACAGATACGCAGTATTTT,CASSLRGGWTDTQYF
NA,TRBV7-2,TRBJ2-5,NA,15,TGTGCCAGCAGCTTAGCGTCGGAGCTGCAAGAGACCCAGTACTTC,CASSLASELQETQYF
NA,TRBV9,TRBJ1-6,TRBD1,16,TGTGCCAGCAGCCAAGAGGGGACAGGCGGAAGTGCACCCCTCCACTTT,CASSQEGTGGSAPLHF
NA,TRBV18,TRBJ2-2,TRBD2,17,TGTGCCAGCTCACCAACAGCGGGAGGGGCTAACACCGGGGAGCTGTTTTTT,CASSPTAGGANTGELFF
NA,TRBV11-3,TRBJ2-2,NA,12,TGTGCCAGCAGTTCAGGGCGCCGGGAGCTGTTTTTT,CASSSGRRELFF
NA,TRBV11-3,TRBJ2-5,NA,15,TGTGCCAGCAGCTTCTCCAGGGGGGATCAAGAGACCCAGTACTTC,CASSFSRGDQETQYF
NA,TRBV7-6,TRBJ2-2,TRBD1,15,TGTGCCAGCAGCTTAGGACAGGGGTACACCGGGGAGCTGTTTTTT,CASSLGQGYTGELFF
NA,TRBV5-4,TRBJ2-7,TRBD2,13,TGTGCCAGCAGCTTTTACGCGGGAGTGGAGCAGTACTTC,CASSFYAGVEQYF
few,TRBV10-1,TRBJ2-5,TRBD2,16,TGCGCCAGCAGCACCTCACTAGCGGGAAGAGAGGAGACCCAGTACTTC,CASSTSLAGREETQYF
once,TRBV27,TRBJ2-2,TRBD2,13,TGTGCCAGCAGTTTAACTAGCGTCGGGGAGCTGTTTTTT,CASSLTSVGELFF
NA,TRBV5-5,TRBJ1-3,NA,16,TGTGCCAGCAGCTTAGTGCAGTCAAGGAGTGGAAACACCATATATTTT,CASSLVQSRSGNTIYF
NA,TRBV5-1,TRBJ2-2,TRBD1,14,TGCGCCGGGTCACAGGGGCGCGGCACCGGGGAGCTGTTTTTT,CAGSQGRGTGELFF
NA,TRBV30,TRBJ2-1,TRBD1,14,TGTGCCTGGAGTGGCAGGGGGCTCGACAATGAGCAGTTCTTC,CAWSGRGLDNEQFF
NA,TRBV12-5,TRBJ2-2,TRBD2,19,TGTGCTAGTGGTTTGGCGACTAGCGGGGGTTCCTCGAACACCGGGGAGCTGTTTTTT,CASGLATSGGSSNTGELFF
NA,TRBV7-9,TRBJ2-2,TRBD2,17,TGTGCCAGCAGCTTAGCGCGAACGGGGAGGGACACCGGGGAGCTGTTTTTT,CASSLARTGRDTGELFF
NA,TRBV7-9,TRBJ1-1,NA,13,TGTGCCAGCAGCTTAAAAGCGAACACTGAAGCTTTCTTT,CASSLKANTEAFF
NA,TRBV4-3,TRBJ1-2,NA,15,TGCGCCAGCAGCAAAAGCCGGGACAAAAACTATGGCTACACCTTC,CASSKSRDKNYGYTF
NA,TRBV6-5,TRBJ1-2,TRBD1,14,TGTGCCAGCAGCACCGACAGGGGGCGTAGTGGCTACACCTTC,CASSTDRGRSGYTF
NA,TRBV19,TRBJ2-3,NA,16,TGTGCCAGTAGTAAGCGCGTTGCGGGGCGCACAGATACGCAGTATTTT,CASSKRVAGRTDTQYF
NA,TRBV15,TRBJ1-2,TRBD1,16,TGTGCCACCAGCCCTCGAAGACCCGGGACAGGGGAGGGCTACACCTTC,CATSPRRPGTGEGYTF
few,TRBV14,TRBJ1-6,TRBD1,16,TGTGCCAGCAGCCGCCTCCGGGACAGGGGTGATTCACCCCTCCACTTT,CASSRLRDRGDSPLHF
NA,TRBV6-1,TRBJ1-6,TRBD1,14,TGTGCCAGCAGTGACAGACAGGGAAATTCACCCCTCCACTTT,CASSDRQGNSPLHF
NA,TRBV5-6,TRBJ2-3,TRBD2,14,TGTGCCAGCAGCTTCGGGACTAGTAAAGATACGCAGTATTTT,CASSFGTSKDTQYF